This is a list of T cell receptor beta chains from one sample in a study of blood T cell repertoires in COVID-19. The method was immunoSEQ multiplex PCR; TCRdb's version includes in-frame clones alone and lacks a portion of them. The sample contains roughly 240,000 clones, about 91% of which appear only once. Sequenced material: PBMCs or T cells enriched from blood (not recorded which). The receptor source for this set is a woman between 40 and 50 years old with acute COVID-19. CDR3s include the opening cysteine and the closing phenylalanine or tryptophan. D genes are given only for firm matches. The size field is filled for only some rows; it gives once, few, many or a size class.

TRBJ1-5 | . | . | TRBV19 | CASTRTLTGLAYNQPQHF | TGTGCCAGTACCCGAACCCTGACAGGTTTAGCGTACAATCAGCCCCAGCATTTT
TRBJ1-2 | . | . | TRBV9 | CASKREEANYGYTF | TGTGCCTCCAAGCGGGAGGAAGCTAACTATGGCTACACCTTC
TRBJ2-3 | . | . | TRBV30 | CAWSPGGTSTDTQYF | TGTGCCTGGAGCCCTGGCGGGACCAGCACAGATACGCAGTATTTT
TRBJ1-1 | . | . | TRBV12-3/TRBV12-4 | CASSLSGAEAFF | TGTGCCAGCAGTCTCTCCGGTGCTGAAGCTTTCTTT
TRBJ1-4 | . | . | TRBV6-5 | CASSLAGATNEKLFF | TGTGCCAGCAGCCTCGCGGGTGCAACTAATGAAAAACTGTTTTTT
TRBJ2-5 | . | . | TRBV10-3 | CAISESTSQETQYF | TGTGCCATCAGTGAGTCTACCAGCCAAGAGACCCAGTACTTC
TRBJ1-4 | TRBD1 | . | TRBV27 | CASGNRGNEKLFF | TGTGCCAGCGGGAACAGGGGGAATGAAAAACTGTTTTTT
TRBJ2-3 | TRBD1 | . | TRBV7-2 | CASSSRDRDPDTQYF | TGTGCCAGCAGCTCCCGGGACAGGGACCCAGATACGCAGTATTTT
TRBJ1-6 | TRBD1 | . | TRBV3-1/TRBV3-2 | CASSQPGQHNSPLHF | TGTGCCAGCAGCCAACCGGGACAGCATAATTCACCCCTCCACTTT
TRBJ1-2 | . | . | TRBV29-1 | CSAGTGVAYGYTF | TGCAGCGCCGGAACCGGGGTAGCCTATGGCTACACCTTC
TRBJ2-1 | . | . | TRBV4-3 | CASSQDLARSYNEQFF | TGCGCCAGCAGCCAAGATTTGGCTAGATCCTACAATGAGCAGTTCTTC
TRBJ2-7 | TRBD1 | once | TRBV29-1 | CSVRRDRSYEQYF | TGCAGCGTCAGGAGGGACAGGTCCTACGAGCAGTACTTC
TRBJ1-2 | TRBD1 | . | TRBV6-6 | CASSYSDREVYGYTF | TGTGCCAGCAGTTACTCGGACAGGGAAGTCTATGGCTACACCTTC
TRBJ2-5 | . | . | TRBV15 | CAITLRQDQETQYF | TGTGCCATAACCCTTAGACAGGACCAAGAGACCCAGTACTTC
TRBJ1-6 | TRBD1 | . | TRBV5-4 | CASSAGQGKVIGSPLHF | TGTGCCAGCAGCGCGGGACAGGGGAAAGTGATCGGTTCACCCCTCCACTTT
TRBJ2-2 | . | once | TRBV6-5 | CASSYGATNTGELFF | TGTGCCAGCAGTTACGGGGCGACGAACACCGGGGAGCTGTTTTTT
TRBJ2-1 | TRBD2 | . | TRBV19 | CASTKREQYNEQFF | TGTGCCAGCACCAAGCGGGAGCAATACAATGAGCAGTTCTTC
TRBJ2-5 | TRBD1 | . | TRBV4-3 | CASSTRQGETQYF | TGCGCCAGCAGCACGCGACAGGGGGAGACCCAGTACTTC
TRBJ2-1 | TRBD2 | . | TRBV4-3 | CASSLGTSHGDEQFF | TGCGCCAGCAGCCTCGGGACTAGCCATGGGGATGAGCAGTTCTTC
TRBJ1-6 | TRBD1 | once | TRBV5-1 | CASSPGQLNSPLHF | TGCGCCAGCAGCCCGGGACAGCTTAATTCACCCCTCCACTTT
TRBJ2-2 | TRBD2 | . | TRBV5-1 | CASSPPFGLGGDGELFF | TGCGCCAGCAGCCCTCCTTTCGGCCTCGGGGGGGACGGGGAGCTGTTTTTT
TRBJ1-5 | . | few | TRBV30 | CAWSVFPLGYSNQPQHF | TGTGCCTGGAGTGTATTCCCTTTGGGCTATAGCAATCAGCCCCAGCATTTT
TRBJ2-3 | TRBD2 | . | TRBV6-4 | CASSDGGRAADTQYF | TGTGCCAGCAGTGACGGTGGGAGGGCCGCAGATACGCAGTATTTT
TRBJ1-5 | TRBD1 | . | TRBV29-1 | CSVRTGFDQPQHF | TGCAGCGTTAGGACAGGGTTTGATCAGCCCCAGCATTTT
TRBJ2-6 | . | . | TRBV12-3/TRBV12-4 | CAGGATGANVLTF | TGTGCCGGAGGGGCGACTGGGGCCAACGTCCTGACTTTC
TRBJ2-7 | . | . | TRBV29-1 | CSGRGSYEQYF | TGCAGCGGCAGGGGATCCTACGAGCAGTACTTC
TRBJ1-2 | TRBD1 | . | TRBV5-1 | CASSPGTARPNYGYTF | TGCGCCAGCAGCCCAGGGACAGCCCGACCTAACTATGGCTACACCTTC
TRBJ2-1 | TRBD2 | . | TRBV9 | CASSLGRAGSYNEQFF | TGTGCCAGCAGCTTAGGGAGGGCCGGGTCCTACAATGAGCAGTTCTTC
TRBJ1-2 | . | . | TRBV10-2 | CASSEVIKRATLGYGYTF | TGCGCCAGCAGTGAGGTCATTAAGAGGGCCACCCTCGGGTATGGCTACACCTTC
TRBJ2-2 | TRBD1 | . | TRBV19 | CASSDPGQGFIGELFF | TGTGCCAGTAGTGATCCGGGACAGGGTTTTATAGGGGAGCTGTTTTTT
TRBJ1-1 | . | . | TRBV7-6 | CASSPGHGNTEAFF | TGTGCCAGCAGCCCCGGACATGGGAACACTGAAGCTTTCTTT
TRBJ1-2 | . | few | TRBV28 | CASAIQGYGYTF | TGTGCCAGCGCCATACAGGGCTATGGCTACACCTTC
TRBJ2-2 | . | . | TRBV5-1 | CASSYRRVALFTGELFF | TGCGCCAGCAGCTACCGACGGGTAGCCCTATTCACCGGGGAGCTGTTTTTT
TRBJ2-1 | . | . | TRBV6-2/TRBV6-3 | CASSVSPYIGQFF | TGTGCCAGCAGCGTTAGCCCGTACATTGGGCAGTTCTTC
TRBJ2-1 | . | . | TRBV18 | CASSPWAGVNSYNEQFF | TGTGCCAGCTCACCATGGGCAGGGGTAAACTCCTACAATGAGCAGTTCTTC
TRBJ2-1 | TRBD1 | . | TRBV4-3 | CASSKGQRNEQFF | TGCGCCAGCAGCAAGGGACAGCGGAATGAGCAGTTCTTC
TRBJ1-2 | . | . | TRBV14 | CASSQDGFYGYTF | TGTGCCAGCAGCCAAGACGGGTTCTATGGCTACACCTTC
TRBJ2-1 | TRBD2 | . | TRBV4-3 | CASSQEAGYYNEQFF | TGCGCCAGCAGCCAAGAAGCGGGGTATTACAATGAGCAGTTCTTC